This passage covers 24 T cell receptor beta chains from one sample sequenced in a study of blood T cell repertoires in COVID-19. Clones were sequenced by immunoSEQ multiplex PCR, and TCRdb holds only the in-frame ones, with some missing. The repertoire holds fewer than 200,000 clones, with just under 95% as singletons. The sequencing input was peripheral blood. These receptors all stem from a woman aged 50 to 65 with acute or convalescent COVID-19.

V is TRBV3-1 (or the pseudogene TRBV3-2) and J is TRBJ1-2, with TRBD1 matching over 11 bases. The V and J ends lost 4 bases and 5 bases, in that order; junction bases with no gene match: 6. The CDR3 runs to 15 residues. Germline V gene sequence: CDR1 LGHDT, CDR2 YNNKEL (reference sequence). This CDR3 reads CASSLTGQGVYGYTF. In DNA form, the CDR3 reads TGTGCCAGCAGCCTCACGGGACAGGGGGTATATGGCTACACCTTC.

This clone was counted once. The rearrangement links TRBV7-8 to TRBJ1-2, with unresolved D. V lost 3 bases, J lost 0 bases, and 14 bases lay in between. The CDR3 covers 16 residues. The germline gives CDR1 SGHVS, CDR2 FQNEAQ. The CDR3 sequence: CASSLGDGVTNYGYTF. In DNA form, the CDR3 reads TGTGCCAGCAGCTTGGGTGACGGGGTTACTAACTATGGCTACACCTTC.

The chain is built from TRBV2 and TRBJ1-6; 7 bases agree with TRBD1. The CDR3 covers 14 residues. V shed 4 bases, J shed 10 bases, and the junction held 7 bases outside the gene matches. CDR1 SNHLY and CDR2 FYNNEI come from the germline V gene. Here the CDR3 reads CASSVTGYESPLHF. The CDR3 DNA reads as TGTGCCAGCAGTGTGACAGGGTATGAGTCACCCCTCCACTTT.

This sequence joins TRBV27 and TRBJ2-3, with 14 bases lining up with TRBD2. Germline CDR1 and CDR2: MNHEY and SMNVEV (reference sequence). The CDR3 totals 17 residues. Losses at the gene ends were 3 bases for V and 6 bases for J; bases not matched to a gene: 8. In nucleotides, the CDR3 is TGTGCCAGCAGTTTGATTGGGACTAGCGGGAGTTTTGATACGCAGTATTTT. Protein sequence: CASSLIGTSGSFDTQYF.

The gene calls are TRBV7-2 and TRBJ2-7, with 7 bases fitting TRBD2. The J segment lost 7 bases and the V segment lost 6 bases, leaving 21 bases of the junction unmatched. The CDR3 has 17 residues. Germline lookup yields CDR1 SGHTA and CDR2 FQGNSA. The CDR3 DNA reads as TGTGCCAGCAGTTCCCATCGTATGCGGGAGTACCTCCTGGAGCAGTACTTC. Encoded protein: CASSSHRMREYLLEQYF.

This chain connects TRBV28 to TRBJ1-1, with 7 positions matching TRBD1. This CDR3 spans 14 amino acids. V lost 2 bases to trimming and J lost 6 bases; unmatched junction nucleotides: 6. The V gene's germline CDR1 is MDHEN and CDR2 SYDVKM. The CDR3: CASSLRTGLAEAFF. The CDR3 DNA sequence: TGTGCCAGCAGTTTACGGACAGGCTTGGCTGAAGCTTTCTTT.

The V and J genes are TRBV7-2 and TRBJ1-1, with TRBD1 identical over 7 bases. CDR3 size: 15 residues. V shed 5 bases, J shed 4 bases, and the junction held 10 bases outside the gene matches. The germline gives CDR1 SGHTA, CDR2 FQGNSA. The CDR3 coding sequence is TGTGCCAGCAGCCCTCGACAGGGTCGGGGCACTGAAGCTTTCTTT. It yields the protein CASSPRQGRGTEAFF.

The rearrangement links TRBV18 to TRBJ1-2; the D gene is possibly TRBD1 (6 bases). The CDR3 totals 13 residues. Germline V gives CDR1 KGHSH, CDR2 LQKENI. With 2 bases removed from V and 8 bases from J, the gap between germline ends came to 12 bases. The CDR3 loop is CASSPVDRWGYTF. In DNA, the CDR3 is TGTGCCAGCTCACCAGTTGACAGGTGGGGCTACACCTTC.

The chain combines TRBV9 with TRBJ2-3; tentative D call: TRBD2 (6 bases). The CDR3 runs 16 residues. Germline-derived CDR1 and CDR2 are SGDLS and YYNGEE. The ends were cut back, 3 bases at V and 0 bases at J, with 14 bases in the middle. The CDR3 loop reads CASSAGVVGSTDTQYF. CDR3 coding DNA: TGTGCCAGCAGCGCGGGGGTGGTTGGTAGCACAGATACGCAGTATTTT. The whole variable domain, filled in from reference TRBV9 and TRBJ2-3, reads DSGVTQTPKHLITATGQRVTLRCSPRSGDLSVYWYQQSLDQGLQFLIQYYNGEERAKGNILERFSAQQFPDLHSELNLSSLELGDSALYFCASSAGVVGSTDTQYFGPGTRLTVL.

The count of this clone is one. The V call is TRBV13, the J call TRBJ2-3, with TRBD1 matching over 7 bases. Trimming took 4 bases from V and 8 from J; bases not matched to a gene: 12. This CDR3 contains 15 residues. CDR1 is PRHDT and CDR2 is FYEKMQ in the germline V gene (reference sequence). The CDR3 reads CASSSQGLGRSTQYF. The DNA of the CDR3 is TGTGCCAGCAGCTCACAGGGGCTAGGCCGGTCTACGCAGTATTTT.

The genes are TRBV2 and TRBJ1-2; 7 nucleotides match TRBD1. Germline trimming cut 6 bases from V and 0 bases from J; bases unmatched to any gene: 4. This CDR3 contains 14 residues. CDR1 is SNHLY and CDR2 is FYNNEI in the germline V gene. DNA for the CDR3: TGTGCCAGCAGAGGACAGGCTACTAACTATGGCTACACCTTC. Translating gives CASRGQATNYGYTF.

This clone was seen once. This chain's CDR3 is CASLNRAGGANEQFF. The CDR3 DNA is TGTGCCAGCCTCAATAGGGCGGGAGGGGCGAATGAGCAGTTCTTC. The chain uses TRBV5-4 and TRBJ2-1; 9 bases align to TRBD2. From germline, CDR1 is SGHNT and CDR2 YYREEE (reference sequence). The CDR3 contains 15 residues. J lost 7 bases, V lost 7 bases, and 12 bases had no gene match.

The CDR3 region is CASSLDGIGSDSYEQYF. The DNA for the CDR3 is TGCGCCAGCAGCCTGGACGGGATAGGAAGCGATTCCTACGAGCAGTACTTC. This chain uses TRBV4-1 with TRBJ2-7, with D maybe TRBD2 (5 bases). The germline CDR1 and CDR2 sequences are MGHRA and YSYEKL. V was trimmed by 4 bases and J by 1 base, leaving 20 bases between them. The CDR3 extends over 17 amino acids.

This rearrangement joins TRBV2 to TRBJ1-4, with a possible D match to TRBD1 (5 bases). Trimming took 3 bases from V and 8 from J, leaving 10 bases between them. Germline V gene data show CDR1 as SNHLY and CDR2 as FYNNEI. There are 13 residues in the CDR3. This CDR3 reads CASSDWGREKLFF. CDR3 DNA: TGTGCCAGCAGTGACTGGGGGAGGGAAAAACTGTTTTTT.

This clone is a singleton in its sample. The rearrangement joins TRBV19 to TRBJ2-3; no clear D gene. V was clipped by 7 bases and J by 1 base, with 6 bases between them. The germline V gene encodes CDR1 LNHDA and CDR2 SQIVND (reference sequence). CDR3 length: 12 amino acids. CDR3: CASTPRTDTQYF. DNA for the CDR3: TGTGCCAGTACCCCTCGCACAGATACGCAGTATTTT.

This clone appeared once. This chain links TRBV27 with TRBJ2-7; 11 bases align to TRBD2. Trimming took 6 bases from V and 6 from J; bases not matched to a gene: 7. The CDR3 is 14 amino acids. Germline V gene data show CDR1 as MNHEY and CDR2 as SMNVEV (reference sequence). CDR3 nucleotides: TGTGCCAGCAGCATAGCGGGAGGGACCGCCGAGCAGTACTTC. Its translation: CASSIAGGTAEQYF.

The count of this clone is one. The chain couples TRBV28 to TRBJ1-2, with 8 bases lining up with TRBD1. Per germline, CDR1 MDHEN and CDR2 SYDVKM. V lost 7 bases and J lost 4; bases outside the gene matches: 2. The CDR3 totals 12 residues. Here the CDR3 reads CASTTGGYGYTF. CDR3 DNA: TGTGCCAGCACAACAGGGGGCTATGGCTACACCTTC.

The rearrangement uses TRBV7-2 and TRBJ2-5; no firm D call. V was trimmed by 3 bases and J by 0 bases, leaving 5 bases between them. CDR3 length equals 13 residues. CDR1 is SGHTA, CDR2 FQGNSA, per germline. CDR3 sequence reads: CASSFGHQETQYF. Here the CDR3 DNA reads TGTGCCAGCAGCTTTGGCCACCAAGAGACCCAGTACTTC.

This sequence joins TRBV6-5 and TRBJ1-5, with unresolved D. Trimming left V 4 bases short and J 2 bases short, with 9 bases between. The V gene's germline CDR1 is MNHEY and CDR2 SVGAGI. CDR3 size: 14 residues. CDR3 amino acids: CASSSLSGNQPQHF. The CDR3 DNA is TGTGCCAGCAGTTCCCTTAGTGGCAATCAGCCCCAGCATTTT.

The V call is TRBV24-1, the J call TRBJ2-3; 7 bases agree with TRBD1. V lost 3 bases to trimming and J lost 5 bases; unmatched junction nucleotides: 4. The CDR3 length is 14 residues. Germline CDR1 KGHDR, CDR2 SFDVKD. This CDR3 is CATSDHDRVDTQYF. CDR3 sequence (DNA): TGTGCCACCAGTGATCACGACAGGGTAGATACGCAGTATTTT.

This clone came up once. The chain couples TRBV19 to TRBJ1-1, with 7 bases fitting TRBD1. The germline CDR1 and CDR2 sequences are LNHDA and SQIVND (reference sequence). This CDR3 spans 12 amino acids. V shed 8 bases, J shed 5 bases, and the junction held 5 bases outside the gene matches. In DNA, the CDR3 is TGTGCCAGTTACAGGGGAGAAACTGAAGCTTTCTTT. Its protein product is CASYRGETEAFF.

The V call is TRBV10-2, the J call TRBJ1-2; D may be TRBD1 (5 bases). The germline V gene has CDR1 WSHSY and CDR2 SAAADI. The length of the CDR3 is 13 residues. V was cut by 2 bases and J by 8 bases, with 12 bases left in between. CDR3 in amino acids: CASSEGRGRGYTF. The CDR3, as DNA: TGCGCCAGCAGTGAGGGGAGGGGTCGCGGCTACACCTTC.

This chain uses TRBV3-1 (or the pseudogene TRBV3-2) with TRBJ2-5; D not certain. CDR1 is LGHDT and CDR2 is YNNKEL in the germline V gene (reference sequence). Trimming removed 6 bases at V and 4 bases at J, with 6 bases between. The CDR3 sequence is 11 residues long. The CDR3 bases are TGTGCCAGCAGTTCACTAGAGACCCAGTACTTC. Translation gives CASSSLETQYF.

This chain connects TRBV7-2 to TRBJ2-6; perhaps TRBD1 as D (6 bases). The CDR3 is 17 residues long. Per germline, CDR1 SGHTA and CDR2 FQGNSA. Trimming removed 1 base at V and 0 bases at J, with 10 bases between. The CDR3 protein is CASSLGGLNSGANVLTF. CDR3 coding DNA: TGTGCCAGCAGCTTAGGGGGGCTGAACTCTGGGGCCAACGTCCTGACTTTC.